One sample yielded the 22 T cell receptor beta chains listed below, sequenced in a study of shared clonotypes between healthy human individuals. The assay was immunoSEQ multiplex PCR, and TCRdb's table has in-frame clones only and misses some. The sample lists 500,000 to 650,000 clones, around 78% occurring once. The specimen was PBMCs. The source of these receptors is a middle-aged woman in good health. Some clones in this sample may be carry-over from other donors' samples.

The chain couples TRBV19 to TRBJ1-1; no clear D. The V gene's germline CDR1 is LNHDA and CDR2 SQIVND (reference sequence). The CDR3 has 14 amino acids. Trimming cost V 4 bases and J 0 bases, with 9 bases left between them. In nucleotides, the CDR3 is TGTGCCAGTAGTAATCGGCGGATGAACACTGAAGCTTTCTTT. Translated: CASSNRRMNTEAFF.

The V gene is TRBV11-2, the J gene TRBJ1-2, with 9 nucleotides matching TRBD1. Unmatched junction bases numbered 13, after V lost 7 bases and J lost 1 base. The CDR3 is made up of 17 amino acids. Germline V CDR1 and CDR2: SGHAT, FQNNGV. CDR3 loop: CASTSLQGALINYGYTF. The CDR3 nucleotides are TGTGCCAGCACCTCTTTACAGGGGGCGCTGATTAACTATGGCTACACCTTC.

The V call is TRBV29-1, the J call TRBJ2-1; TRBD2 agrees at 10 bases. CDR1 and CDR2 (germline): SQVTM, ANQGSEA. The length of the CDR3 is 15 residues. V lost 5 bases and J lost 2; bases outside the gene matches: 6. CDR3 nucleotides: TGCAGCGTTCTCGGACTAGCGGAAGCCTACAATGAGCAGTTCTTC. Amino acids: CSVLGLAEAYNEQFF.

This clone occurred once. This chain uses TRBV5-1 with TRBJ2-7; 12 bases agree with TRBD2. The length of the CDR3 is 15 residues. The germline V gene encodes CDR1 SGHRS and CDR2 YFSETQ. Trimming removed 6 bases from V and 2 bases from J; junction bases left unmatched: 6. DNA of the CDR3: TGCGCCAGCACGCCCGGGACTAGCGGGCCCTACGAGCAGTACTTC. It codes for CASTPGTSGPYEQYF.

This clone showed up many times. V and J are TRBV9 and TRBJ1-2, with D unclear. CDR3 length equals 15 residues. Germline lookup yields CDR1 SGDLS and CDR2 YYNGEE. Deletions cut 0 bases from V and 6 bases from J, with 15 bases between. Here the CDR3 DNA reads TGTGCCAGCAGCGTAGATCTCCGGCAGATAGATGGCTACACCTTC. Its translation: CASSVDLRQIDGYTF.

The rearrangement links TRBV19 to TRBJ2-5, with TRBD1 matching over 7 bases. The CDR3 runs to 13 residues. CDR1 is LNHDA and CDR2 is SQIVND in the germline V gene (reference sequence). The V segment lost 10 bases and the J segment 0 bases; nucleotides outside the gene matches: 5. The CDR3 DNA is TGTGCCACGGGACAGACCAACCAAGAGACCCAGTACTTC. The encoded protein is CATGQTNQETQYF.

V and J are TRBV6-1 and TRBJ2-7; 9 bases map to TRBD1. In germline, CDR1 is MNHNS, CDR2 SASEGT. Unmatched junction bases numbered 11, after V lost 5 bases and J lost 6 bases. The CDR3 is 15 amino acids. CDR3 loop: CASSHDGTGSREQYF. CDR3 bases: TGTGCCAGCAGTCACGACGGGACAGGGTCACGCGAGCAGTACTTC.

The rearrangement links TRBV15 to TRBJ2-1; D is unresolved. Deletions cut 0 bases from V and 5 bases from J, with 11 bases between. CDR3 length: 15 amino acids. Germline assignment: CDR1 LNHNV and CDR2 YYDKDF (reference sequence). The CDR3 loop reads CATSRDGASDNEQFF. The CDR3 DNA reads TGTGCCACCAGCAGAGATGGCGCCAGCGACAATGAGCAGTTCTTC.

This clone was recorded only once. V gene TRBV11-2 combines with J gene TRBJ2-7; no clear D gene. Germline V gene sequence: CDR1 SGHAT, CDR2 FQNNGV. The CDR3 loop spans 12 amino acids. V was cut by 5 bases and J by 4 bases, with 9 bases left in between. CDR3 DNA sequence: TGTGCCAGCAGCCCACATGTTTACGAGCAGTACTTC. Translating it yields CASSPHVYEQYF.

The chain uses TRBV4-1 and TRBJ1-6; 12 positions agree with TRBD1. This CDR3 contains 16 residues. Germline CDR1 is MGHRA and CDR2 is YSYEKL. Germline trimming cut 4 bases from V and 10 bases from J; bases unmatched to any gene: 8. This CDR3 reads CASSLLPGTGGSPLHF. The CDR3 nucleotides are TGCGCCAGCAGCCTTCTTCCCGGGACAGGGGGCTCACCCCTCCACTTT.

The V gene is TRBV19, the J gene TRBJ1-1; D gene unclear. The germline gives CDR1 LNHDA, CDR2 SQIVND (reference sequence). The ends were cut back, 5 bases at V and 1 base at J, with 8 bases in the middle. The CDR3 spans 13 residues. The DNA of the CDR3 is TGTGCCAGTAGTGCGACCTCGAACACTGAAGCTTTCTTT. It yields the protein CASSATSNTEAFF.

The V gene is TRBV5-8, the J gene TRBJ1-5; D gene unclear. The length of the CDR3 is 13 residues. Per germline, CDR1 SGHTS and CDR2 YDEGEE. V lost 0 bases and J 7 bases, leaving 8 bases between the germline ends. CDR3 bases: TGTGCCAGCAGCTTGGAGCAGGACCAGCCCCAGCATTTT. It translates to CASSLEQDQPQHF. The complete variable domain, with remaining parts taken from reference TRBV5-8 and TRBJ1-5, reads EAGVTQSPTHLIKTRGQQATLRCSPISGHTSVYWYQQALGLGLQFLLWYDEGEERNRGNFPPRFSGRQFPNYSSELNVNALELEDSALYLCASSLEQDQPQHFGDGTRLSIL.

This chain links TRBV30 with TRBJ1-2; D gene ambiguous. This CDR3 has 12 residues. V shed 3 bases and J shed 7 bases, with 12 bases lying between them. Germline CDR1 is GTSNPN and CDR2 is SVGIG (reference sequence). The CDR3 loop reads CAWSLTNIGYTF. For the CDR3, the DNA is TGTGCCTGGAGCCTTACGAACATTGGCTACACCTTC.

The chain uses TRBV27 and TRBJ2-2; 7 bases line up with TRBD2. CDR3 length equals 20 residues. J gave up 1 base and V 1 base, and 15 bases lay outside the gene matches. Germline lookup yields CDR1 MNHEY and CDR2 SMNVEV (reference sequence). Here the CDR3 DNA reads TGTGCCAGCAGTTTATGGGGCTTATCCGGCCTAGCGGAGAACACCGGGGAGCTGTTTTTT. Its protein is CASSLWGLSGLAENTGELFF.

The V gene is TRBV29-1, the J gene TRBJ2-5; D remains unclear. Trimming took 8 bases from V and 2 from J, leaving 15 bases between them. The CDR3 has 13 amino acids. Germline CDR1 is SQVTM and CDR2 is ANQGSEA. The CDR3: CSLGLAAQETQYF. In nucleotides, the CDR3 is TGCAGCCTTGGGCTGGCGGCTCAAGAGACCCAGTACTTC.

This clone was observed a single time. The chain links TRBV21-1 to TRBJ1-5. TRBV21-1 is a recognized pseudogene. CDR3 size: 13 residues. The CDR3 sequence: CASPKTSNQPQHF. Written as DNA, the CDR3 is TGTGCCAGCCCTAAAACTAGCAATCAGCCCCAGCATTTT.

This clone was observed a few times. The chain carries TRBV11-1 and TRBJ1-1; tentative D call: TRBD1 (5 bases). Germline V gene data show CDR1 as SGHAT and CDR2 as FQDESV (reference sequence). The CDR3 is 14 residues long. V lost 8 bases and J lost 1, with 14 bases in between. CDR3 DNA sequence: TGTGCCAGCGGGGGTGATGGGTGGAACACTGAAGCTTTCTTT. Its translation is CASGGDGWNTEAFF. Complete variable domain (other parts from reference TRBV11-1 and TRBJ1-1): EAEVAQSPRYKITEKSQAVAFWCDPISGHATLYWYRQILGQGPELLVQFQDESVVDDSQLPKDRFSAERLKGVDSTLKIQPAELGDSAMYLCASGGDGWNTEAFFGQGTRLTVV.

J is TRBJ2-5 and V is TRBV28, with D perhaps assigned TRBD1 or TRBD2 (6 bases each). Trimming took off 2 bases at V and 4 bases at J, with 14 bases between the two ends. The CDR3 is 15 residues long. Germline V gene data show CDR1 as MDHEN and CDR2 as SYDVKM. CDR3 coding DNA: TGTGCCAGCAGTTTACGTGCCGGGGGCCGAGAGACCCAGTACTTC. This sequence encodes CASSLRAGGRETQYF.

In its sample, this clone was seen once. The chain is built from TRBV9 and TRBJ2-2, with 11 bases identical to TRBD2. The ends lost 3 bases at V and 7 bases at J; junction bases unmatched: 8. The CDR3 loop spans 16 amino acids. The germline gives CDR1 SGDLS, CDR2 YYNGEE. The CDR3 DNA follows: TGTGCCAGCAGCGCCGAACTAGCGGGAGAGGTCGGGGAGCTGTTTTTT. It codes for CASSAELAGEVGELFF.

J is TRBJ2-1 and V is TRBV18; 12 bases are shared with TRBD2. Germline CDR1 KGHSH, CDR2 LQKENI. Unmatched junction bases numbered 2, after V lost 3 bases and J lost 2 bases. The CDR3 runs to 16 residues. The CDR3 is CASSPRTSGTYNEQFF. The CDR3 coding sequence is TGTGCCAGCTCACCCCGGACTAGCGGGACCTACAATGAGCAGTTCTTC.

With regard to this clone: This CDR3 is also generated by other DNA sequences in the sample. The chain recombines TRBV7-8 with TRBJ2-7; D is uncertain. Germline V gene data show CDR1 as SGHVS and CDR2 as FQNEAQ. The CDR3 extends over 11 amino acids. The germline V and J ends were trimmed by 5 bases and 1 base, with 3 bases remaining between them. The CDR3 nucleotides read TGTGCCAGCAGCCCGTCCTACGAGCAGTACTTC. Translating gives CASSPSYEQYF.

There are a few counts of this clone. The J gene is TRBJ1-2, the V gene TRBV5-1; D remains unclear. This CDR3 region has 13 residues. Germline CDR1 is SGHRS and CDR2 is YFSETQ. Trimming pared 7 bases from V and 6 bases from J, leaving 16 bases between. CDR3 nucleotides: TGCGCCAGCCGGACCGTGGCGTTTGATGGCTACACCTTC. Translation: CASRTVAFDGYTF.